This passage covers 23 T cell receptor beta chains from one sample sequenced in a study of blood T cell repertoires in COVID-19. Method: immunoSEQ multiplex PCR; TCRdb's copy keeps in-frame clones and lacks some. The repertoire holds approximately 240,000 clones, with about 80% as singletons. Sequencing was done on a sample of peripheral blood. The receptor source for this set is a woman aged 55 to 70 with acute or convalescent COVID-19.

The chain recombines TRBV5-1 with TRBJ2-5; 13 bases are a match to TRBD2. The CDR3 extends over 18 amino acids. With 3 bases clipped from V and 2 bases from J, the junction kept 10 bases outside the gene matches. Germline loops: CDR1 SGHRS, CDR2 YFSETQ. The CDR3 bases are TGCGCCAGCAGCTGGCGACTAGCGGGGGGCTATACTCAAGAGACCCAGTACTTC. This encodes CASSWRLAGGYTQETQYF.

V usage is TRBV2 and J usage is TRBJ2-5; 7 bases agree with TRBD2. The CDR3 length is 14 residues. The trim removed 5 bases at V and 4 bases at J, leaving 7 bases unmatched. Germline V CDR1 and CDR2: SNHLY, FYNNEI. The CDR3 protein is CASSRTSLAETQYF. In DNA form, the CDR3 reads TGTGCCAGCAGTAGGACTAGTCTGGCAGAGACCCAGTACTTC.

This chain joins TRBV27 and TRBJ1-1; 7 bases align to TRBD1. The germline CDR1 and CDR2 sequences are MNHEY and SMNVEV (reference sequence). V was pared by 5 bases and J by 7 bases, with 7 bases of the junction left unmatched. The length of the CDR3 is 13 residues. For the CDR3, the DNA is TGTGCCAGCAGTAAACCCGACAGGGTTGAAGCTTTCTTT. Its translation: CASSKPDRVEAFF.

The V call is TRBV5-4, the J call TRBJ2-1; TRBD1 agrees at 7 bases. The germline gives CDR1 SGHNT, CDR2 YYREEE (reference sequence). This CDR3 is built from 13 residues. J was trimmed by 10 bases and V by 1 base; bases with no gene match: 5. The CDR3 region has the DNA TGTGCCAGCAGCTTGAGACAGGGTGGCGAGCAGTTCTTC. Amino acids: CASSLRQGGEQFF.

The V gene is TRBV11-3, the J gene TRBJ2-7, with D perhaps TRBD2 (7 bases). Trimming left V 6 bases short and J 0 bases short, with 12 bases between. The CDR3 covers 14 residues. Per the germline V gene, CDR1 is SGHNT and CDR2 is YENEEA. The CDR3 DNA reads TGTGCCAGCAGTAGGGGGGGAGACTCCTACGAGCAGTACTTC. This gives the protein CASSRGGDSYEQYF.

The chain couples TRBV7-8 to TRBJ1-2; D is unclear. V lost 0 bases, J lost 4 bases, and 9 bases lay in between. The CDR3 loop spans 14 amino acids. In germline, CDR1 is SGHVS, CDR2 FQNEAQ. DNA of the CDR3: TGTGCCAGCAGCTTAGCGTCCACAAGCTATGGCTACACCTTC. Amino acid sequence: CASSLASTSYGYTF.

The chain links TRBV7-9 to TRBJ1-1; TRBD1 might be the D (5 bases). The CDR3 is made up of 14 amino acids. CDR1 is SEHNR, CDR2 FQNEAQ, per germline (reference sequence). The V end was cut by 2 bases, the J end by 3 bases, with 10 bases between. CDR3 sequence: CASSLQGFHTEAFF. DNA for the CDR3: TGTGCCAGCAGCTTACAGGGCTTCCACACTGAAGCTTTCTTT.

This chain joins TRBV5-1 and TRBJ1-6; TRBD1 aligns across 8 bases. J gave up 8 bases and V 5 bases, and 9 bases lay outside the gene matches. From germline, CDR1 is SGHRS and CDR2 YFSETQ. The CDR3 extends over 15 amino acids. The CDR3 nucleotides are TGCGCCAGCAGATATGACGGGACAGGATATTCACCCCTCCACTTT. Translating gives CASRYDGTGYSPLHF.

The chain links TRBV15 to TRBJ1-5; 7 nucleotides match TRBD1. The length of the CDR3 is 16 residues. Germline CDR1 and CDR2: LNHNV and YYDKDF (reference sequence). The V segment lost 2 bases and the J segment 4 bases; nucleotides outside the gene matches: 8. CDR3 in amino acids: CATSRKRDSPNQPQHF. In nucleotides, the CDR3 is TGTGCCACCAGCAGAAAAAGGGACAGCCCTAATCAGCCCCAGCATTTT.

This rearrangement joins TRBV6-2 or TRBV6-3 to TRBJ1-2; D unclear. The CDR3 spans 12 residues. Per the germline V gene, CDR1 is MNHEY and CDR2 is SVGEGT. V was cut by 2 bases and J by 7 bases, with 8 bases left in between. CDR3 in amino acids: CASSYPPGGYTF. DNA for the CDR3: TGTGCCAGCAGTTACCCCCCCGGTGGCTACACCTTC.

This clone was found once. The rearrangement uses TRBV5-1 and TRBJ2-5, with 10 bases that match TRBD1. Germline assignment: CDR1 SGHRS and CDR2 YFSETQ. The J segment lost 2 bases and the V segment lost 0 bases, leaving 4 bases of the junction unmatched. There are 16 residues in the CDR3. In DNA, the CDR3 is TGCGCCAGCAGCTTGGGCCCGGGACAGGGGCAAGAGACCCAGTACTTC. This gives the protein CASSLGPGQGQETQYF.

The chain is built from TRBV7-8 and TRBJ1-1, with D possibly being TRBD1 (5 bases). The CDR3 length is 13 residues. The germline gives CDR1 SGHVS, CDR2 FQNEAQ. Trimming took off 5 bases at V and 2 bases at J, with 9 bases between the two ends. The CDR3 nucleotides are TGTGCCAGCAGCACCACAGGTAACACTGAAGCTTTCTTT. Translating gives CASSTTGNTEAFF.

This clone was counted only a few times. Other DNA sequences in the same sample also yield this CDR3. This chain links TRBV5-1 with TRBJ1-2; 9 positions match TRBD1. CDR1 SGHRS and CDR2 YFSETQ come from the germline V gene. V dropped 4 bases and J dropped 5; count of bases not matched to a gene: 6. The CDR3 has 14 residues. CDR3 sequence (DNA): TGCGCCAGCAGCACTGGACAGGGGCCGTATGGCTACACCTTC. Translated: CASSTGQGPYGYTF.

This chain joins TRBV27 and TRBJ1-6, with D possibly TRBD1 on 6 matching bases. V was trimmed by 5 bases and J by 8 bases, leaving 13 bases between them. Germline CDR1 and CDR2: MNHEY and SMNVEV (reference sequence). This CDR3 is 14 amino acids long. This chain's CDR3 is CASSPGTGYSPLHF. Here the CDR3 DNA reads TGTGCCAGCAGTCCCGGCACAGGGTATTCACCCCTCCACTTT.

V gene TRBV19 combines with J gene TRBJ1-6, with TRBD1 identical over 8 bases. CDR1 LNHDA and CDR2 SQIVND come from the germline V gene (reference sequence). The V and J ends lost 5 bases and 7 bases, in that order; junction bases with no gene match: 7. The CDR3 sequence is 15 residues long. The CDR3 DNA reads TGTGCCAGTAGTTTTCGGACAGGGCCAAATTCACCCCTCCACTTT. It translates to CASSFRTGPNSPLHF.

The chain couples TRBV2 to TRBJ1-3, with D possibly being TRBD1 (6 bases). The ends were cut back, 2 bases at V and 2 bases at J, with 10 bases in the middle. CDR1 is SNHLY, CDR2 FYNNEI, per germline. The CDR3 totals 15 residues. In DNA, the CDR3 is TGTGCCAGCAGTGAAAGCGGGGGGCCTGGAAACACCATATATTTT. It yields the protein CASSESGGPGNTIYF.

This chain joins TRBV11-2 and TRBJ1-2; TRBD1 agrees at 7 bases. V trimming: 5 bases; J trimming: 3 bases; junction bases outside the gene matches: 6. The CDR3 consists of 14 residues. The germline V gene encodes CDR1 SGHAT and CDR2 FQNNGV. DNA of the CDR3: TGTGCCAGCAGCACTACGACAGGGTACTATGGCTACACCTTC. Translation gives CASSTTTGYYGYTF.

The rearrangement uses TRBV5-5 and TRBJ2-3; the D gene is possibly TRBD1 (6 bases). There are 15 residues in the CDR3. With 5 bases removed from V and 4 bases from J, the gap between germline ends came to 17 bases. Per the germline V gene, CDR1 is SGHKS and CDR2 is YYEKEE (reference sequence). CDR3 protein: CASRDRTARADTQYF. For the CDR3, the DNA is TGTGCCAGCAGGGATAGGACAGCACGGGCAGATACGCAGTATTTT.

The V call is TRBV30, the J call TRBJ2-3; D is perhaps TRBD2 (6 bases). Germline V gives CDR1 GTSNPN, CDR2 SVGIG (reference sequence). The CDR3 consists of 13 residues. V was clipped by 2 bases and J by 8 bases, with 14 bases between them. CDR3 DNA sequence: TGTGCCTGGAGTTTGGGAACCGGGGGTACGCAGTATTTT. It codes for CAWSLGTGGTQYF. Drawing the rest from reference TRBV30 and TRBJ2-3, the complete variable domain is SQTIHQWPATLVQPVGSPLSLECTVEGTSNPNLYWYRQAAGRGLQLLFYSVGIGQISSEVPQNLSASRPQDRQFILSSKKLLLSDSGFYLCAWSLGTGGTQYFGPGTRLTVL.

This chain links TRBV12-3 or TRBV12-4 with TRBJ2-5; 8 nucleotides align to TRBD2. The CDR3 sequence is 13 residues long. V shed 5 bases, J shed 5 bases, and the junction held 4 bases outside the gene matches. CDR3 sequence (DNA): TGTGCCAGCAGTCGGACTAGCACGGAGACCCAGTACTTC. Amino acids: CASSRTSTETQYF.

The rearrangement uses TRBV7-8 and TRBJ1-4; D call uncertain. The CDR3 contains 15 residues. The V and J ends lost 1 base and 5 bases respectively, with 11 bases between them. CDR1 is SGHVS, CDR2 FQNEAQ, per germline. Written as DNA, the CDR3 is TGTGCCAGCAGCTTAGGTCCCGGAGAGAATGAAAAACTGTTTTTT. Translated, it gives CASSLGPGENEKLFF.

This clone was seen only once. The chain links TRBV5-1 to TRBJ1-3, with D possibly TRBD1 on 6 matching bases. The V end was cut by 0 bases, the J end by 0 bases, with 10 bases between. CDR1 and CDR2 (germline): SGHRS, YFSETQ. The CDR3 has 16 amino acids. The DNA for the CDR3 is TGCGCCAGCAGCTTGGGACAGGAGGCCTCTGGAAACACCATATATTTT. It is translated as CASSLGQEASGNTIYF.

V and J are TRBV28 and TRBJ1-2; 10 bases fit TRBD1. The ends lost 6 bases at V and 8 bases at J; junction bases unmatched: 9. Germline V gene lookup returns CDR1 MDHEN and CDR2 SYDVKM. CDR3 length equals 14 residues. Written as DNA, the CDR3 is TGTGCCAGCAGACCTCCTGGACAGGGGGGAGGCTACACCTTC. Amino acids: CASRPPGQGGGYTF.